These T cell receptor beta chains were read from a single sample in a study of blood T cell repertoires in COVID-19. Clones were sequenced by immunoSEQ multiplex PCR, and TCRdb holds only the in-frame ones, with some missing. The table records about 42,000 clones, around 80% of them present only once. The sample was peripheral blood. These receptors came from a human donor in a cohort sampled during active COVID-19. Each CDR3 is given with its conserved first and last residue. The D gene is left open where the match is weak. Not all rows give a size; the values are once, few, many and, for expanded clones, a class.

d_call	v_call	j_call	clone_size	cdr3_aa	cdr3_nt
TRBD2	TRBV9	TRBJ2-3	.	CASSVAPHSGGADTQYF	TGTGCCAGCAGCGTAGCCCCCCATAGCGGGGGAGCGGATACGCAGTATTTT
.	TRBV5-1	TRBJ2-3	.	CASSGMGLSDTQYF	TGCGCCAGCAGCGGGATGGGGCTCTCAGATACGCAGTATTTT
TRBD1	TRBV24-1	TRBJ2-5	.	CATSGTGGQETQYF	TGTGCCACCAGTGGGACAGGGGGACAAGAGACCCAGTACTTC
TRBD2	TRBV4-2	TRBJ2-2	.	CASSQVAGANTGELFF	TGTGCCAGCAGCCAAGTAGCGGGGGCGAACACCGGGGAGCTGTTTTTT
.	TRBV21-1	TRBJ1-5	.	CASSKAWTGGYQPQHF	TGTGCCAGCAGCAAAGCTTGGACAGGGGGCTATCAGCCCCAGCATTTT
.	TRBV12-3/TRBV12-4	TRBJ1-2	.	CASRAAPGDGYTF	TGTGCCAGCAGAGCAGCCCCAGGGGATGGCTACACCTTC
.	TRBV5-1	TRBJ1-6	.	CASSPGPSRSPLHF	TGCGCCAGCAGTCCGGGTCCCTCACGTTCACCCCTCCACTTT
TRBD1	TRBV4-3	TRBJ2-1	.	CASSQELFVQGARNEQFF	TGCGCCAGCAGCCAAGAATTGTTCGTTCAGGGGGCTCGAAATGAGCAGTTCTTC
.	TRBV19	TRBJ1-2	.	CASSIEISGGYTF	TGTGCCAGTAGTATTGAGATTTCCGGGGGCTACACCTTC
.	TRBV13	TRBJ1-1	.	CASVRGGGTEAFF	TGTGCCAGCGTCCGAGGGGGAGGGACTGAAGCTTTCTTT
TRBD1	TRBV7-9	TRBJ2-1	.	CASARDRGRGEQFF	TGTGCCAGCGCAAGAGACAGGGGGCGTGGTGAGCAGTTCTTC
.	TRBV28	TRBJ1-5	.	CASSTQGSANQPQHF	TGTGCCAGCAGTACACAGGGTTCGGCTAATCAGCCCCAGCATTTT
.	TRBV12-3/TRBV12-4	TRBJ1-2	.	CASTLGTLYGYTF	TGTGCCAGCACCCTCGGGACACTTTATGGCTACACCTTC
.	TRBV3-1/TRBV3-2	TRBJ1-2	.	CASSQRVYGYTF	TGTGCCAGCAGCCAGAGGGTATATGGCTACACCTTC
TRBD1	TRBV4-3	TRBJ2-1	.	CASSQATAAAGGSYNEQFF	TGCGCCAGCAGCCAAGCAACCGCCGCAGCAGGGGGCTCCTACAATGAGCAGTTCTTC
.	TRBV5-1	TRBJ2-3	once	CASSLASRVGTDTQYF	TGCGCCAGCAGCTTGGCCTCCAGGGTAGGCACAGATACGCAGTATTTT
.	TRBV5-1	TRBJ1-1	.	CASSLHTPGDTEAFF	TGCGCCAGCAGCTTGCATACGCCCGGGGACACTGAAGCTTTCTTT
.	TRBV6-6	TRBJ1-2	.	CASSYTGSYGYTF	TGTGCCAGCAGTTATACAGGGAGCTATGGCTACACCTTC
.	TRBV10-3	TRBJ2-5	.	CAISVQSQETQYF	TGTGCCATCAGTGTCCAGTCCCAAGAGACCCAGTACTTC
TRBD2	TRBV27	TRBJ2-7	.	CASSLKLAFHEQYF	TGTGCCAGCAGTTTAAAACTAGCGTTCCACGAGCAGTACTTC
TRBD2	TRBV7-2	TRBJ2-1	.	CASSPRLAGGEQFF	TGTGCCAGCAGTCCCCGACTAGCGGGGGGTGAGCAGTTCTTC
.	TRBV9	TRBJ1-3	.	CASSPLDGLTTGNTIYF	TGTGCCAGCAGCCCACTAGATGGACTCACAACTGGAAACACCATATATTTT
TRBD1	TRBV6-5	TRBJ1-1	many	CASSYGPGQGIAEAFF	TGTGCCAGCAGTTACGGACCGGGACAGGGGATCGCGGAGGCTTTCTTT
.	TRBV5-1	TRBJ2-2	few	CASSNPGTRAAGELFF	TGCGCCAGCAGCAACCCGGGAACCCGGGCTGCCGGGGAGCTGTTTTTT
.	TRBV6-5	TRBJ2-3	.	CASSYRRVGTDTQYF	TGTGCCAGCAGTTACCGTCGGGTGGGCACAGATACGCAGTATTTT
.	TRBV28	TRBJ2-3	.	CASSWRRGRGTDTQYF	TGTGCCAGCAGTTGGCGAAGGGGAAGGGGCACAGATACGCAGTATTTT
.	TRBV7-2	TRBJ2-7	.	CASSFDRTPSYEQYF	TGTGCCAGCAGCTTCGACAGAACCCCCTCCTACGAGCAGTACTTC
.	TRBV14	TRBJ1-6	.	CASSQGGLPLHF	TGTGCCAGCAGCCAAGGCGGCTTACCCCTCCACTTT
.	TRBV7-8	TRBJ2-1	.	CASSLTLGPYRGREENEQFF	TGTGCCAGCAGCTTAACTTTGGGACCATATAGGGGGAGGGAGGAAAATGAGCAGTTCTTC
.	TRBV25-1	TRBJ1-5	.	CASSGQGSNQPQHF	TGTGCCAGCAGTGGTCAGGGCAGCAATCAGCCCCAGCATTTT
TRBD1	TRBV6-2/TRBV6-3	TRBJ2-3	.	CASSYSRDSPGTQYF	TGTGCCAGCAGTTACTCCCGGGACAGTCCCGGTACGCAGTATTTT
.	TRBV4-3	TRBJ1-6	.	CASSHSTGGNSPLHF	TGCGCCAGCAGCCACTCTACAGGTGGTAATTCACCCCTCCACTTT
TRBD1	TRBV5-1	TRBJ1-6	.	CASSWDRANSPLHF	TGCGCCAGCAGCTGGGACAGAGCGAATTCACCCCTCCACTTT